A selection of T cell receptor beta chains follows, all from one sample in a study of blood T cell repertoires in COVID-19. Assay: immunoSEQ multiplex PCR; the TCRdb copy retains only in-frame clones and omits some. The sample lists about 240,000 clones, roughly nine tenths occurring once. Sequenced material: peripheral blood. These receptors originate from a man aged 55 to 70 with acute or convalescent COVID-19. The CDR3 runs from the conserved cysteine through the conserved F or W. Each record gives: V gene, D gene, J gene, CDR3 DNA, CDR3 protein. D genes are given only for firm matches.

v_call: TRBV5-6
d_call: TRBD1
j_call: TRBJ1-2
cdr3_nt: TGTGCCAGCAGCCGGGGACAGGTTCGTGGCTACACCTTC
cdr3_aa: CASSRGQVRGYTF

v_call: TRBV4-3
d_call: TRBD1
j_call: TRBJ2-1
cdr3_nt: TGCGCCAGCAGCCAAGTTAGGACAGGGGGAGGAAATGAGCAGTTCTTC
cdr3_aa: CASSQVRTGGGNEQFF

v_call: TRBV11-3
d_call: TRBD1
j_call: TRBJ2-2
cdr3_nt: TGTGCCAGCAGCTTAGCTAGGGGGCCCACCGGGGAGCTGTTTTTT
cdr3_aa: CASSLARGPTGELFF

v_call: TRBV28
d_call: NA
j_call: TRBJ1-1
cdr3_nt: TGTGCCAGCAGTTTAAGCCGGGGAAGGGGGATGGCTTTCTTT
cdr3_aa: CASSLSRGRGMAFF

v_call: TRBV9
d_call: TRBD1
j_call: TRBJ1-4
cdr3_nt: TGTGCCAGCAGCGTAGGGGAGACAGGGATGGAAAATGAAAAACTGTTTTTT
cdr3_aa: CASSVGETGMENEKLFF

v_call: TRBV3-1/TRBV3-2
d_call: NA
j_call: TRBJ2-5
cdr3_nt: TGTGCCAGCAGCCACTGGGGCGGGCAGGGAGGTGAGACCCAGTACTTC
cdr3_aa: CASSHWGGQGGETQYF

v_call: TRBV7-9
d_call: TRBD2
j_call: TRBJ2-3
cdr3_nt: TGTGCCAGCAGTTGGGGACTAGGATTTTCAGATACGCAGTATTTT
cdr3_aa: CASSWGLGFSDTQYF

v_call: TRBV24-1
d_call: NA
j_call: TRBJ1-1
cdr3_nt: TGTGCCACCAGTGAAAGTTTGGGCTCTGAAGCTTTCTTT
cdr3_aa: CATSESLGSEAFF

v_call: TRBV28
d_call: NA
j_call: TRBJ1-1
cdr3_nt: TGTGCCAGCAGTTTACGGCGGCTGAACACTGAAGCTTTCTTT
cdr3_aa: CASSLRRLNTEAFF

v_call: TRBV6-1
d_call: NA
j_call: TRBJ2-5
cdr3_nt: TGTGCCAGCAGTGAAAATGGGGCGGCCATCCAAGAGACCCAGTACTTC
cdr3_aa: CASSENGAAIQETQYF

v_call: TRBV15
d_call: NA
j_call: TRBJ2-7
cdr3_nt: TGTGCCACCAGCAGAGATGGGGCCCAGGCCGAGCAGTACTTC
cdr3_aa: CATSRDGAQAEQYF

v_call: TRBV19
d_call: TRBD1
j_call: TRBJ1-5
cdr3_nt: TGTGCCAGTAGCCCGGGACAGGGGGTTTCTTTAAGGGTCGGCAATCAGCCCCAGCATTTT
cdr3_aa: CASSPGQGVSLRVGNQPQHF

v_call: TRBV11-2
d_call: NA
j_call: TRBJ2-1
cdr3_nt: TGTGCCAGCAGCTTGCGGGGATATAGGGACGGTAGCTCCTACAATGAGCAGTTCTTC
cdr3_aa: CASSLRGYRDGSSYNEQFF

v_call: TRBV29-1
d_call: NA
j_call: TRBJ1-1
cdr3_nt: TGCAGCGCCGGGGGGGGCCGGAACACTGAAGCTTTCTTT
cdr3_aa: CSAGGGRNTEAFF

v_call: TRBV12-3/TRBV12-4
d_call: NA
j_call: TRBJ1-2
cdr3_nt: TGTGCCAGCAGTTTCTCCCAAGTGGAGGGCTACACCTTC
cdr3_aa: CASSFSQVEGYTF

v_call: TRBV28
d_call: TRBD2
j_call: TRBJ2-5
cdr3_nt: TGTGCCAGCAGTTTATGGGGCTCCGGGGGGGAGACCCAGTACTTC
cdr3_aa: CASSLWGSGGETQYF

v_call: TRBV6-5
d_call: NA
j_call: TRBJ1-2
cdr3_nt: TGTGCCAGCAGTATCACAGGGTATGGCTACACCTTC
cdr3_aa: CASSITGYGYTF

v_call: TRBV4-1
d_call: TRBD2
j_call: TRBJ2-4
cdr3_nt: TGCGCCAGCAGCCAAACCCCGCAGGGGACTAGCGGGAGCGGGAACATTCAGTACTTC
cdr3_aa: CASSQTPQGTSGSGNIQYF

v_call: TRBV20-1
d_call: TRBD1
j_call: TRBJ1-6
cdr3_nt: TGCAGTGCTCGCCGGGACAGGGTCCACTTT
cdr3_aa: CSARRDRVHF

v_call: TRBV30
d_call: NA
j_call: TRBJ1-2
cdr3_nt: TGTGCCTGGAGTGTTTCCCCCGGTGCACAGACTAACTATGGCTACACCTTC
cdr3_aa: CAWSVSPGAQTNYGYTF